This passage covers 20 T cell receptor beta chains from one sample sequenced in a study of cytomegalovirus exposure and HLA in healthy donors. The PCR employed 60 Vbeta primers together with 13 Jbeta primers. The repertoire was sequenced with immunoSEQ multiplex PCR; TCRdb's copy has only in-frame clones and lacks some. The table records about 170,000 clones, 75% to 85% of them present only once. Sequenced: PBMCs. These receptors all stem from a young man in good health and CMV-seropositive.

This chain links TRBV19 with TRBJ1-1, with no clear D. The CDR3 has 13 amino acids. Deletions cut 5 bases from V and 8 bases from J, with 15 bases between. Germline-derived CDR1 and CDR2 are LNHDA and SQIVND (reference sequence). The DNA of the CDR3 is TGTGCCAGTAGTGACTACAGATACTCCGAAGCTTTCTTT. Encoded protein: CASSDYRYSEAFF. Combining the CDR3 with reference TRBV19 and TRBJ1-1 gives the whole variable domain DGGITQSPKYLFRKEGQNVTLSCEQNLNHDAMYWYRQDPGQGLRLIYYSQIVNDFQKGDIAEGYSVSREKKESFPLTVTSAQKNPTAFYLCASSDYRYSEAFFGQGTRLTVV.

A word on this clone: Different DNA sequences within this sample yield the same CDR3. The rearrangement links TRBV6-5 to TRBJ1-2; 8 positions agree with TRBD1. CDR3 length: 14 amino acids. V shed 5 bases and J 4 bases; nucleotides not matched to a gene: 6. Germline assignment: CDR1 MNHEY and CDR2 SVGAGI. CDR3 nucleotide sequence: TGTGCCAGCAGTCGGACAGGGAGAGGCTATGGCTACACCTTC. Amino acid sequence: CASSRTGRGYGYTF.

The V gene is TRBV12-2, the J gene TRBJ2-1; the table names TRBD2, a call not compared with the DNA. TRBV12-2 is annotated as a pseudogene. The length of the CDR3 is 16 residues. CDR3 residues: CASRFVGLAGLNEQFF. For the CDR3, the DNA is TGTGCAAGTCGCTTCGTCGGCCTAGCGGGATTGAATGAGCAGTTCTTC.

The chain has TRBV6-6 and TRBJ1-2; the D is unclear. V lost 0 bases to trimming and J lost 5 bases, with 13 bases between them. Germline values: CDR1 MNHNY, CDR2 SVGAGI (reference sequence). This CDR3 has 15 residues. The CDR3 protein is CASSYSEDQAYGYTF. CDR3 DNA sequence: TGTGCCAGCAGTTACTCGGAGGACCAAGCGTATGGCTACACCTTC.

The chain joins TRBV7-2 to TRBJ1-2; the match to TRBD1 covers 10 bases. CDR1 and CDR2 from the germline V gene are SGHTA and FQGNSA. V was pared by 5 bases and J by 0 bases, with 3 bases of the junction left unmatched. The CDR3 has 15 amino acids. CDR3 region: CASSPGTGANYGYTF. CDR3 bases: TGTGCCAGCAGCCCCGGGACAGGGGCTAACTATGGCTACACCTTC. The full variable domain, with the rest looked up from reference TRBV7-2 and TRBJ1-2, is GAGVSQSPSNKVTEKGKDVELRCDPISGHTALYWYRQSLGQGLEFLIYFQGNSAPDKSGLPSDRFSAERTGGSVSTLTIQRTQQEDSAVYLCASSPGTGANYGYTFGSGTRLTVV.

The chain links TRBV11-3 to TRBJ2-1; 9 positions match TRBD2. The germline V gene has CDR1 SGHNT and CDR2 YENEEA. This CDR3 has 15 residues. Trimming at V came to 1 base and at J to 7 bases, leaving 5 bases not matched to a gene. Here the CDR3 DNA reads TGTGCCAGCAGCTTAGTCGAGCGGGGGGTGAATGAGCAGTTCTTC. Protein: CASSLVERGVNEQFF.

CDR3 residues: CASSVRGRTNTEAFF. The CDR3 nucleotides are TGTGCCAGCAGCGTCAGGGGCAGAACGAACACTGAAGCTTTCTTT. The gene calls are TRBV7-2 and TRBJ1-1; a possible D gene is TRBD1 (6 bases). The CDR3 contains 15 residues. Between the trimmed V and J ends, which lost 5 bases and 1 base, there was a span of 14 bases. Germline V gene data show CDR1 as SGHTA and CDR2 as FQGNSA.

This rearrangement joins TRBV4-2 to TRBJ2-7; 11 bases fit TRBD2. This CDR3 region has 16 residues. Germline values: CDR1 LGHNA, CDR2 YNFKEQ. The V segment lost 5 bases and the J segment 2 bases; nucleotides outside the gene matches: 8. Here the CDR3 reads CASSSYTSGGPYEQYF. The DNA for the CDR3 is TGTGCCAGCAGCAGTTACACTAGCGGGGGACCCTACGAGCAGTACTTC.

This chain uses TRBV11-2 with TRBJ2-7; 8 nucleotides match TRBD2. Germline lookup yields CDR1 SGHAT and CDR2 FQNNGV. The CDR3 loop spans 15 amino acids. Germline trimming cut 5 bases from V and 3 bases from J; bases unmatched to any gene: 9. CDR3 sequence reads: CASSPRAGGIYEQYF. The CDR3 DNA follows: TGTGCCAGCAGCCCCCGGGCGGGGGGTATCTACGAGCAGTACTTC.

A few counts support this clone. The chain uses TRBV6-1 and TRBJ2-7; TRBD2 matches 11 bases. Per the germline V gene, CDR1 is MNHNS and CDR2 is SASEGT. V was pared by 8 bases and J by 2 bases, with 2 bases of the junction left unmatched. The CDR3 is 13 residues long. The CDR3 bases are TGTGCCAGCGAGACTAGCGGGACCTACGAGCAGTACTTC. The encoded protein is CASETSGTYEQYF.

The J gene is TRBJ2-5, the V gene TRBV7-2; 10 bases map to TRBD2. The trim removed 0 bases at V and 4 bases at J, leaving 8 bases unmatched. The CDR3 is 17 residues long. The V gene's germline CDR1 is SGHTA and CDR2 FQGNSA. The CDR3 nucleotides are TGTGCCAGCAGCTTAGCGAGGTCTAGCGGGAGTATAGAGACCCAGTACTTC. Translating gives CASSLARSSGSIETQYF.

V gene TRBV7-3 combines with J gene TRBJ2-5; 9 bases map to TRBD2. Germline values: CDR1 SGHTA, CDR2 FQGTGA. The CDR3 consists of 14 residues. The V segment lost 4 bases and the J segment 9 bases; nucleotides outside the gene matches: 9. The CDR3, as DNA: TGTGCCAGCAGCTCGGGACTAGCCGGGGAGTCCCAGTACTTC. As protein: CASSSGLAGESQYF.

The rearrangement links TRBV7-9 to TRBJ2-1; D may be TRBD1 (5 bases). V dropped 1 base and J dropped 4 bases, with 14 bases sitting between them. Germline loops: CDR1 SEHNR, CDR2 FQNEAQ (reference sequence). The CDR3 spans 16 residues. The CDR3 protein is CASSLGWAGKYNEQFF. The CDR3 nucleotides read TGTGCCAGCAGCTTAGGCTGGGCAGGGAAATACAATGAGCAGTTCTTC.

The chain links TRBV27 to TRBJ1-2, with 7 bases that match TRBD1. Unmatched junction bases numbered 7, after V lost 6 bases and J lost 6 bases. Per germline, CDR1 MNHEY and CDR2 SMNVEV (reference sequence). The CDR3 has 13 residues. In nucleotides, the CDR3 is TGTGCCAGCAGGAAGGACAGGTTGGATGGCTACACCTTC. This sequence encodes CASRKDRLDGYTF.

The CDR3 sequence: CSALEGARTEAFF. The CDR3 nucleotides read TGCAGCGCTCTGGAGGGGGCGCGAACTGAAGCTTTCTTT. The chain couples TRBV29-1 to TRBJ1-1, with 7 positions matching TRBD1. The CDR3 totals 13 residues. CDR1 and CDR2 (germline): SQVTM, ANQGSEA. Trimming removed 7 bases from V and 5 bases from J; junction bases left unmatched: 10.

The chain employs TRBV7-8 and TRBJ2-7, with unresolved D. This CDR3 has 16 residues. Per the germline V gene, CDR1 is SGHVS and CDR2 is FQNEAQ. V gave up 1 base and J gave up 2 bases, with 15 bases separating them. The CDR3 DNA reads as TGTGCCAGCAGCTTAGTAGTCACAGCAGTAACCTACGAGCAGTACTTC. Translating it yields CASSLVVTAVTYEQYF.

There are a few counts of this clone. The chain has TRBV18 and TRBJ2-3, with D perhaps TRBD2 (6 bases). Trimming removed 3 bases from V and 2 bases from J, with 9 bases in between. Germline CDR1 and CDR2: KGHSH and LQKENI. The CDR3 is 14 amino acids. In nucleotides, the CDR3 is TGTGCCAGCTCACCGGGACTTATCACAGATACGCAGTATTTT. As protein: CASSPGLITDTQYF.

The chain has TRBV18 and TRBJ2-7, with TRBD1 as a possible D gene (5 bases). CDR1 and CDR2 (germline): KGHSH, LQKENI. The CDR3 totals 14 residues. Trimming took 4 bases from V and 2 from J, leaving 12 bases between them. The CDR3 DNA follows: TGTGCCAGCTCACAGGCAGGGCTCGCCTACGAGCAGTACTTC. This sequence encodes CASSQAGLAYEQYF.

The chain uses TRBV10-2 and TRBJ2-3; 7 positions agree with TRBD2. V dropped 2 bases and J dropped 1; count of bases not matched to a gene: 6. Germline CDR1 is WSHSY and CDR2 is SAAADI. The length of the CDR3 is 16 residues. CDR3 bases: TGCGCCAGCAGTGAGCGGGCGGGGGACCGCACAGATACGCAGTATTTT. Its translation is CASSERAGDRTDTQYF.

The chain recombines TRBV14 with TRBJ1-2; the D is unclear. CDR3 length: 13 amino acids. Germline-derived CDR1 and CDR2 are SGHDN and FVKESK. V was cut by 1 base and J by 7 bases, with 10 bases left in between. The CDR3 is CASSQGRAVGYTF. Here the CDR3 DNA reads TGTGCCAGCAGCCAAGGGAGGGCGGTTGGCTACACCTTC.